Listed here are 5 T cell receptor beta chains from one sample, sequenced in a study of T-cell memory formation after mild COVID-19. A single record per CDR3 protein comes from TCRdb applying MiXCR to the 5' RACE reads. The sample carries under 550,000 distinct CDR3 sequences, roughly 18% recorded once. The sequencing input was PBMCs or a T cell subset sorted from them (not recorded which). The receptors were sampled from a man aged 18-30 years who had mild COVID-19 (a few samples of this study predate the infection). Cell type and time point are not known.

This clonotype was seen a few times. This chain links TRBV12-3 or TRBV12-4 with TRBJ2-7, with D maybe TRBD2 (5 bases). This CDR3 has 14 residues. V lost 6 bases to trimming and J lost 0 bases, with 12 bases between them. CDR3 protein: CASSRRGVSYEQYF. The CDR3 DNA reads as TGTGCCAGCAGCCGTCGGGGTGTCTCCTACGAGCAGTACTTC.

The chain couples TRBV15 to TRBJ2-1, with 11 bases identical to TRBD1. Unmatched junction bases numbered 9, after V lost 6 bases and J lost 8 bases. The CDR3 sequence is 15 residues long. Germline CDR1 reads LNHNV; CDR2 reads YYDKDF (reference sequence). This chain's CDR3 is CATRLDRGRGDEQFF. The CDR3 region has the DNA TGTGCCACCAGACTGGACAGGGGGCGCGGGGATGAGCAGTTCTTC.

Regarding this clonotype: Its ends do not fully match the called genes, so a read error is possible. The rearrangement uses TRBV28 and TRBJ1-1; tentatively, D is TRBD1 (5 bases). Germline lookup yields CDR1 MDHEN and CDR2 SYDVKM. The length of the CDR3 is 13 residues. The CDR3, as DNA: TGTGCCACAGATACTGATACTCAACAGGCCGCAAATTTT. Translation gives CATDTDTQQAANF.

The chain carries TRBV6-5 and TRBJ2-7; maybe TRBD2 (5 bases). The CDR3 contains 12 residues. V dropped 8 bases and J dropped 7 bases, with 15 bases sitting between them. Germline V CDR1 and CDR2: MNHEY, SVGAGI. The CDR3 DNA follows: TGTGCCAGCCGCAACTCGGCGGGTGAGCAGTACTTC. Its translation is CASRNSAGEQYF.

The chain links TRBV25-1 to TRBJ1-2; 8 nucleotides line up with TRBD1. The CDR3 is 14 amino acids. The ends lost 0 bases at V and 4 bases at J; junction bases unmatched: 1. CDR1 is MGHDK and CDR2 is SYGVNS in the germline V gene. The CDR3 DNA reads TGTGCCAGCAGTGAATATGACAGGGGCTATGGCTACACCTTC. This translates into CASSEYDRGYGYTF.